The 14 T cell receptor beta chains listed next were all sequenced from one sample in a study of graft-versus-host responses after intestinal transplantation. This table comes from immunoSEQ multiplex PCR, and its TCRdb copy is limited to in-frame clones, with some not included. The sample contains under 20,000 clones, approximately 92% of which appear only once. The sequencing used PBMCs, collected less than 400 days after transplant. The receptor set was obtained from a human patient who received an intestinal transplant, so some T cells may come from the graft donor.

The rearrangement uses TRBV28 and TRBJ2-5; D gene unclear. CDR1 is MDHEN and CDR2 is SYDVKM in the germline V gene. This CDR3 has 15 residues. V dropped 3 bases and J dropped 0 bases, with 11 bases sitting between them. CDR3 DNA sequence: TGTGCCAGCAGTTTTAAATCAAGGTACCAAGAGACCCAGTACTTC. Its translation: CASSFKSRYQETQYF.

This chain connects TRBV6-1 to TRBJ1-2, with 7 bases that match TRBD1. V lost 7 bases to trimming and J lost 0 bases; unmatched junction nucleotides: 8. The germline CDR1 and CDR2 sequences are MNHNS and SASEGT. The CDR3 contains 15 residues. The CDR3 loop is CASIFGQDANYGYTF. The CDR3 region has the DNA TGTGCCAGCATCTTCGGACAGGACGCTAACTATGGCTACACCTTC.

The chain joins TRBV6-4 to TRBJ2-3; D possibly corresponds to TRBD2 (6 bases). Germline-derived CDR1 and CDR2 are MRHNA and SNTAGT. The CDR3 extends over 13 amino acids. Trimming left V 6 bases short and J 3 bases short, with 10 bases between. CDR3 in amino acids: CASSEGTTDTQYF. The CDR3 region has the DNA TGTGCCAGCAGCGAGGGGACTACAGATACGCAGTATTTT.

This chain uses TRBV5-1 with TRBJ2-1, with 12 bases identical to TRBD1. After removal of 5 bases from V and 7 bases from J, the junction contained 31 bases not matched to a gene. The CDR3 covers 23 residues. Germline CDR1 and CDR2: SGHRS and YFSETQ. The DNA of the CDR3 is TGCGCCAGCAGACTTTCCGGGACAGGGGGCCGCGGGGAGCGGGAGGGTCAAGAGAATGAGCAGTTCTTC. Its translation: CASRLSGTGGRGEREGQENEQFF.

The gene calls are TRBV21-1 and TRBJ2-1. TRBV21-1 is an annotated pseudogene. The CDR3 contains 13 residues. The CDR3 reads CAGSPKCCNEQFF. The DNA of the CDR3 is TGTGCCGGCAGTCCGAAATGCTGCAATGAGCAGTTCTTC.

This clone has only one observation. The rearrangement links TRBV28 to TRBJ1-1, with a tentative D call TRBD1 (6 bases). This CDR3 comprises 22 residues. In germline, CDR1 is MDHEN, CDR2 SYDVKM. V gave up 0 bases and J gave up 3 bases, with 32 bases separating them. The CDR3 region is CASSLCCTGAHQAPWTDTEAFF. In DNA, the CDR3 is TGTGCCAGCAGTTTATGTTGTACGGGGGCGCATCAGGCCCCTTGGACTGACACTGAAGCTTTCTTT.

The genes are TRBV6-1 and TRBJ2-5, with D hard to call. From germline, CDR1 is MNHNS and CDR2 SASEGT. V was pared by 7 bases and J by 0 bases, with 9 bases between. CDR3 length: 13 residues. CDR3 sequence: CASISTYQETQYF. The DNA for the CDR3 is TGTGCCAGCATTAGCACGTACCAAGAGACCCAGTACTTC.

Worth noting for this clone: The junction differs from germline at one of its ends, possibly a read error. The CDR3 loop is CSVEVGQNPSYNEQFF. The CDR3 DNA is TGCAGCGTAGAAGTGGGACAGAACCCCTCCTACAATGAGCAGTTCTTC. The chain combines TRBV29-1 with TRBJ2-1; 7 positions agree with TRBD1. CDR3 length equals 16 residues. Germline CDR1 reads SQVTM; CDR2 reads ANQGSEA.

The rearrangement joins TRBV11-3 to TRBJ2-7; D is perhaps TRBD2 (6 bases). Trimming took 1 base from V and 2 from J, leaving 12 bases between them. The CDR3 spans 15 residues. Germline-derived CDR1 and CDR2 are SGHNT and YENEEA. CDR3 sequence reads: CASSLGSGAAYEQYF. The CDR3 coding sequence is TGTGCCAGCAGCTTAGGTAGCGGAGCAGCCTACGAGCAGTACTTC.

V and J are TRBV4-1 and TRBJ2-2; TRBD2 aligns across 7 bases. J lost 8 bases, V lost 0 bases, and 9 bases had no gene match. CDR3 length equals 16 residues. Looked up from germline, CDR1 is MGHRA and CDR2 is YSYEKL. CDR3 loop: CASSQDGAGVSGELFF. The CDR3, as DNA: TGCGCCAGCAGCCAAGACGGGGCGGGAGTTTCAGGGGAGCTGTTTTTT.

The chain recombines TRBV6-1 with TRBJ1-5; tentative D call: TRBD1 (6 bases). CDR1 is MNHNS and CDR2 is SASEGT in the germline V gene. This CDR3 spans 13 amino acids. Trimming shortened V by 6 bases and J by 7 bases, and 13 bases separated the two germline ends. The CDR3 nucleotides read TGTGCCAGCAGAGTAAGGGGGGGCCAGCCCCAGCATTTT. This gives the protein CASRVRGGQPQHF.

This clone was observed once. The V call is TRBV4-1, the J call TRBJ1-1; D unclear. This CDR3 is 16 amino acids long. Germline V CDR1 and CDR2: MGHRA, YSYEKL. V lost 2 bases and J 0 bases, leaving 13 bases between the germline ends. Here the CDR3 DNA reads TGCGCCAGCAGCCAACCCTGGGCCAAACTGAACACTGAAGCTTTCTTT. Translated: CASSQPWAKLNTEAFF.

The chain uses TRBV29-1 and TRBJ2-7; D is ambiguous. Germline CDR1 is SQVTM and CDR2 is ANQGSEA. Trimming cost V 0 bases and J 0 bases, with 9 bases left between them. The CDR3 contains 14 residues. CDR3 coding DNA: TGCAGCGTTGAAGATTACACTGTCTCCTACGAGCAGTACTTC. Residues: CSVEDYTVSYEQYF.

The chain is built from TRBV28 and TRBJ2-3; 12 nucleotides align to TRBD1. The CDR3 spans 16 residues. With V trimmed by 4 bases and J by 2 bases, 4 bases remained unmatched. The germline CDR1 and CDR2 sequences are MDHEN and SYDVKM. The CDR3 loop is CASSSPGQGATDTQYF. CDR3 sequence (DNA): TGTGCCAGCAGTTCCCCGGGACAGGGGGCCACAGATACGCAGTATTTT. Supplemented by reference TRBV28 and TRBJ2-3, the full variable domain reads DVKVTQSSRYLVKRTGEKVFLECVQDMDHENMFWYRQDPGLGLRLIYFSYDVKMKEKGDIPEGYSVSREKKERFSLILESASTNQTSMYLCASSSPGQGATDTQYFGPGTRLTVL.